This passage covers 27 T cell receptor beta chains from one sample sequenced in a study of post-analysis software for immune sequencing data. General study results and limits: Elevated frequency relative to controls characterized four to six TRBV segments in patients, TRBV5-6, TRBV5-1 and TRBV20-1 among them.

Their antigens remain unidentified. TCR beta cDNA libraries included unique molecular identifiers. MiXCR, applied by TCRdb to the PCR reads, yields one record per CDR3 protein. Of over 300,000 distinct CDR3 sequences in the sample, roughly 38% were seen once. The material sequenced was blood. The receptors derive from a girl aged 5-17 years with multiple sclerosis.

The genes are TRBV15 and TRBJ2-1, with 7 positions matching TRBD2. V trimming: 0 bases; J trimming: 0 bases; junction bases outside the gene matches: 2. Per germline, CDR1 LNHNV and CDR2 YYDKDF (reference sequence). The CDR3 is made up of 16 amino acids. The CDR3 coding sequence is TGTGCCACCAGCAGAGATTGGGGGGGCTCCTACAATGAGCAGTTCTTC. It specifies CATSRDWGGSYNEQFF.

This clonotype was seen a single time. This chain joins TRBV30 and TRBJ2-5; TRBD2 matches 9 bases. The length of the CDR3 is 15 residues. Unmatched junction bases numbered 11, after V lost 5 bases and J lost 4 bases. Germline values: CDR1 GTSNPN, CDR2 SVGIG (reference sequence). CDR3 DNA: TGTGCCTGGGAGATGGGGGCGGGGGGGACAGAGACCCAGTACTTC. Amino acids: CAWEMGAGGTETQYF.

A note on this clonotype: Mismatch with germline at one junction end may stem from a read error. V usage is TRBV5-1 and J usage is TRBJ2-1, with 9 bases matching TRBD2. The germline V gene encodes CDR1 SGHRS and CDR2 YFSETQ. This CDR3 spans 15 amino acids. Written as DNA, the CDR3 is TGCGCCAGCAGCTTTGGGACTAGCTCCCACAATGAGCAGTTCTTC. Its protein is CASSFGTSSHNEQFF.

There are a few counts of this clonotype. The chain recombines TRBV7-9 with TRBJ2-7; D gene uncertain. The CDR3 totals 16 residues. The germline V gene has CDR1 SEHNR and CDR2 FQNEAQ (reference sequence). V was cut by 2 bases and J by 1 base, with 15 bases left in between. The CDR3 loop reads CASSLWVVSKSYEQYF. As DNA, the CDR3 is TGTGCCAGCAGCTTATGGGTTGTTTCTAAGTCCTACGAGCAGTACTTC.

Only a few counts were recorded for this clonotype. The chain carries TRBV2 and TRBJ1-1, with D uncertain. Deletions cut 6 bases from V and 1 base from J, with 9 bases between. CDR1 and CDR2 (germline): SNHLY, FYNNEI. This CDR3 region has 13 residues. DNA for the CDR3: TGTGCCAGCAGGGACGAGGCGAACACTGAAGCTTTCTTT. Translated, it gives CASRDEANTEAFF.

The chain is built from TRBV13 and TRBJ2-1; 7 bases agree with TRBD1. The CDR3 extends over 19 amino acids. V trimming: 1 base; J trimming: 3 bases; junction bases outside the gene matches: 15. CDR1 and CDR2 (germline): PRHDT, FYEKMQ (reference sequence). The CDR3 reads CASSLEGSNRGLLYNEQFF. The CDR3 region has the DNA TGTGCCAGCAGCTTAGAGGGCTCAAACAGGGGCCTACTCTACAATGAGCAGTTCTTC.

This clonotype was seen more than once but under ten times. The chain recombines TRBV5-1 with TRBJ2-1; no clear D. V was pared by 4 bases and J by 4 bases, with 12 bases between. The length of the CDR3 is 14 residues. Looked up from germline, CDR1 is SGHRS and CDR2 is YFSETQ. The CDR3 loop is CASSPIDGYNEQFF. CDR3 DNA sequence: TGCGCCAGCAGCCCAATCGACGGATACAATGAGCAGTTCTTC. Full variable domain (rest looked up from reference TRBV5-1 and TRBJ2-1): KAGVTQTPRYLIKTRGQQVTLSCSPISGHRSVSWYQQTPGQGLQFLFEYFSETQRNKGNFPGRFSGRQFSNSRSEMNVSTLELGDSALYLCASSPIDGYNEQFFGPGTRLTVL.

The chain recombines TRBV7-8 with TRBJ2-6; 10 nucleotides align to TRBD1. CDR3 length equals 20 residues. The trim removed 2 bases at V and 0 bases at J, leaving 10 bases unmatched. CDR1 and CDR2 (germline): SGHVS, FQNEAQ. The CDR3 is CASSLMGGTGDLSGANVLTF. DNA of the CDR3: TGTGCCAGCAGCTTAATGGGAGGGACAGGGGACCTCTCTGGGGCCAACGTCCTGACTTTC.

This clonotype came up a few times. The gene calls are TRBV4-2 and TRBJ2-7; D is perhaps TRBD1 (5 bases). Per germline, CDR1 LGHNA and CDR2 YNFKEQ. Trimming took off 0 bases at V and 3 bases at J, with 9 bases between the two ends. This CDR3 spans 14 amino acids. In DNA, the CDR3 is TGTGCCAGCAGCCAAGAGAGACAGCTCTACGAGCAGTACTTC. Translated, it gives CASSQERQLYEQYF.

The chain joins TRBV4-3 to TRBJ1-2; 9 bases line up with TRBD1. After removal of 5 bases from V and 3 bases from J, the junction contained 7 bases not matched to a gene. There are 15 residues in the CDR3. Germline V gene data show CDR1 as LGHNA and CDR2 as YSLEER. The CDR3 DNA is TGCGCCAGCAGCGAGCGACAGGGGGGGGACTATGGCTACACCTTC. It translates to CASSERQGGDYGYTF.

In its sample, this clonotype was seen a few times. Its ends do not fully match the called genes, so a read error is possible. This chain links TRBV7-9 with TRBJ2-5; D is undetermined. The DNA end is a closer match to TRBJ2-7, so the J assignment may be wrong. Per the germline V gene, CDR1 is SEHNR and CDR2 is FQNEAQ (reference sequence). CDR3 length equals 12 residues. CDR3 nucleotide sequence: TGTGCCGGCAGCCTTGGTATTACCGAGCAGTACTTC. Protein: CAGSLGITEQYF.

The CDR3 DNA follows: TGTGCCAGCAGCCGAGGTCTAGCGGGGGACTCTACGCAGTATTTT. It encodes CASSRGLAGDSTQYF. This chain connects TRBV3-1 to TRBJ2-3; 10 bases are shared with TRBD2. The CDR3 totals 15 residues. V was pared by 4 bases and J by 8 bases, with 9 bases of the junction left unmatched. Germline CDR1 LGHDT, CDR2 YNNKEL (reference sequence).

As for this clonotype: The junction differs from germline at one of its ends, possibly a read error. V and J are TRBV12-3 or TRBV12-4 and TRBJ1-5, with D possibly TRBD1 on 6 matching bases. This CDR3 contains 17 residues. The CDR3 here is CANSFWRGTPYNQPQHF. CDR3 DNA sequence: TGTGCCAACAGTTTTTGGAGGGGGACCCCCTACAATCAGCCCCAGCATTTT.

The chain recombines TRBV9 with TRBJ2-7; possibly TRBD1 for D (6 bases). Germline CDR1 reads SGDLS; CDR2 reads YYNGEE. CDR3 length equals 15 residues. Trimming removed 3 bases from V and 5 bases from J, with 18 bases in between. CDR3 sequence: CASSGSNRVTDEQYF. The DNA for the CDR3 is TGTGCCAGCAGCGGATCTAACAGGGTAACAGACGAGCAGTACTTC.

This clonotype was picked up a small number of times. The V call is TRBV7-2, the J call TRBJ2-3; 10 nucleotides agree with TRBD2. The CDR3 is 17 residues long. CDR1 is SGHTA, CDR2 FQGNSA, per germline. V lost 2 bases, J lost 5 bases, and 10 bases stayed unmatched. The CDR3 is CASSLTQTGTSVDTQYF. CDR3 nucleotides: TGTGCCAGCAGCTTAACCCAAACCGGGACTAGCGTAGATACGCAGTATTTT.

The V call is TRBV25-1, the J call TRBJ1-2, with D unresolved. CDR1 and CDR2 from the germline V gene are MGHDK and SYGVNS. The V end was cut by 2 bases, the J end by 7 bases, with 8 bases between. The CDR3 has 12 residues. CDR3 nucleotide sequence: TGTGCCAGCAGTGAACCCCCCCTTGGCTACACCTTC. Its translation: CASSEPPLGYTF.

This clonotype has at least ten counts. The chain is built from TRBV12-3 or TRBV12-4 and TRBJ2-6, with a tentative D call TRBD1 (5 bases). This CDR3 is built from 17 residues. Trimming took off 1 base at V and 4 bases at J, with 14 bases between the two ends. CDR3 sequence: CASSLGAGIGGANVLTF. Written as DNA, the CDR3 is TGTGCCAGCAGTTTAGGAGCAGGGATTGGAGGGGCCAACGTCCTGACTTTC.

The gene calls are TRBV14 and TRBJ2-3; TRBD2 aligns across 10 bases. Per the germline V gene, CDR1 is SGHDN and CDR2 is FVKESK. V shed 5 bases and J 4 bases; nucleotides not matched to a gene: 9. This CDR3 region has 16 residues. CDR3 coding DNA: TGTGCCAGCAGCTACCAGAGCGGGGGGGCCGCAGATACGCAGTATTTT. Encoded protein: CASSYQSGGAADTQYF.

This clonotype was counted only a few times. The V gene is TRBV20-1, the J gene TRBJ2-7, with 7 nucleotides matching TRBD2. From germline, CDR1 is DFQATT and CDR2 SNEGSKA (reference sequence). CDR3 length: 13 residues. V shed 5 bases, J shed 2 bases, and the junction held 6 bases outside the gene matches. The CDR3 DNA is TGCAGTGCTGACGGACTAGACACCTACGAGCAGTACTTC. This codes for CSADGLDTYEQYF.

The chain joins TRBV20-1 to TRBJ1-1; D is perhaps TRBD1 (5 bases). V was pared by 2 bases and J by 4 bases, with 17 bases between. This CDR3 has 15 amino acids. Germline CDR1 DFQATT, CDR2 SNEGSKA (reference sequence). The CDR3 region is CSARPPKGDLTEAFF. The CDR3 DNA reads TGCAGTGCTAGACCTCCCAAAGGGGATCTCACTGAAGCTTTCTTT.

This clonotype was seen only once. The rearrangement links TRBV7-9 to TRBJ1-1, with 9 bases matching TRBD1. This CDR3 spans 15 amino acids. Germline assignment: CDR1 SEHNR and CDR2 FQNEAQ (reference sequence). V gave up 1 base and J gave up 6 bases; unmatched junction bases: 6. The CDR3 nucleotides read TGTGCCAGCAGCTTAGTGGGCGGGACAGGGCCTGAAGCTTTCTTT. Encoded protein: CASSLVGGTGPEAFF.

This clonotype was detected only once. V and J are TRBV5-1 and TRBJ1-5; D is perhaps TRBD1 (5 bases). Trimming took off 0 bases at V and 9 bases at J, with 10 bases between the two ends. Germline assignment: CDR1 SGHRS and CDR2 YFSETQ. The CDR3 contains 13 residues. In DNA, the CDR3 is TGCGCCAGCAGCTTGGGTGGGGACTGGCCCCAGCATTTT. Translating gives CASSLGGDWPQHF.

This clonotype was seen only a few times. V usage is TRBV28 and J usage is TRBJ2-7; D unclear. Trimming removed 6 bases at V and 3 bases at J, with 15 bases between. CDR1 and CDR2 from the germline V gene are MDHEN and SYDVKM. This CDR3 spans 14 amino acids. The CDR3 loop is CASSLTTLHYEQYF. DNA for the CDR3: TGTGCCAGCAGCCTGACGACACTACACTACGAGCAGTACTTC.

This clonotype appeared a few times. The chain combines TRBV6-2 or TRBV6-3 with TRBJ2-3; D perhaps matches TRBD1 (6 bases). Per the germline V gene, CDR1 is MNHEY and CDR2 is SVGEGT. The CDR3 contains 14 residues. Trimming pared 4 bases from V and 2 bases from J, leaving 10 bases between. The CDR3 loop is CASSCRDTTDTQYF. The CDR3 DNA reads TGTGCCAGCAGTTGCCGGGACACCACAGATACGCAGTATTTT.

The V call is TRBV12-3 or TRBV12-4, the J call TRBJ1-1; the match to TRBD1 covers 7 bases. The CDR3 has 12 residues. J lost 6 bases, V lost 6 bases, and 4 bases had no gene match. The CDR3 reads CASSFTGAEAFF. The CDR3 nucleotides are TGTGCCAGCAGCTTCACAGGGGCTGAAGCTTTCTTT.

The chain combines TRBV7-9 with TRBJ2-1; TRBD1 might be the D (5 bases). V was pared by 1 base and J by 15 bases, with 16 bases between. The CDR3 has 13 residues. Looked up from germline, CDR1 is SEHNR and CDR2 is FQNEAQ (reference sequence). DNA of the CDR3: TGTGCCAGCAGCTTAGACCAGGTGGGGCTCACGTTCTTC. Residues: CASSLDQVGLTFF.

This clonotype was counted a few times. The chain uses TRBV3-1 and TRBJ1-5; D is unclear. This CDR3 region has 16 residues. V was shortened by 0 bases and J by 2 bases, with 11 bases between the two germline ends. Germline lookup yields CDR1 LGHDT and CDR2 YNNKEL (reference sequence). Written as DNA, the CDR3 is TGTGCCAGCAGCCAAGATCAAGGGATTGGCAATCAGCCCCAGCATTTT. It is translated as CASSQDQGIGNQPQHF.